The 27 T cell receptor beta chains below come from one sample, sequenced in a study of identical twins. TCRdb independently ran MiXCR on the 5' RACE reads; one entry per CDR3 protein. The sample holds roughly 1.6 million distinct CDR3 sequences; under 35% are singletons and the top ten take around 0.3%. Sequencing was performed on cord blood. The receptors shown here come from a newborn girl in good health.

This clonotype was counted at least ten times. This chain uses TRBV5-1 with TRBJ2-7, with D uncertain. The V gene lost 0 bases and the J gene lost 0 bases, with 4 bases spanning the gap. The CDR3 extends over 13 amino acids. CDR1 SGHRS and CDR2 YFSETQ come from the germline V gene. The CDR3 sequence: CASSLDASYEQYF. The CDR3 nucleotides read TGCGCCAGCAGCTTGGACGCCTCCTACGAGCAGTACTTC.

Concerning this clonotype itself: A single base separates this from a much larger clone, so it may be a read error. The rearrangement uses TRBV7-8 and TRBJ2-7; possible D gene TRBD2, 6 bases. The DNA end is more similar to TRBJ2-1, so the J call may be wrong. The CDR3 totals 15 residues. The germline V gene encodes CDR1 SGHVS and CDR2 FQNEAQ. CDR3 residues: CASSYSGSSSYEQFF. The DNA for the CDR3 is TGTGCCAGCAGCTATAGCGGTTCTTCCTCCTACGAGCAGTTCTTC.

The V call is TRBV12-3 or TRBV12-4, the J call TRBJ1-1; a possible D gene is TRBD1 (5 bases). The length of the CDR3 is 13 residues. V was pared by 1 base and J by 5 bases, with 8 bases between. The CDR3 region is CASSLGGVTEAFF. CDR3 DNA sequence: TGTGCCAGCAGTTTAGGAGGGGTTACTGAAGCTTTCTTT.

The rearrangement links TRBV28 to TRBJ2-7; no reliable D call. The CDR3 length is 12 residues. V was shortened by 1 base and J by 5 bases, with 6 bases between the two germline ends. Germline values: CDR1 MDHEN, CDR2 SYDVKM. CDR3 sequence: CASSLSPHEQYF. The CDR3 DNA follows: TGTGCCAGCAGTTTATCCCCCCACGAGCAGTACTTC.

Concerning this clonotype: Mismatch with germline at one junction end may stem from a read error. The CDR3 here is CASGEALRLAKNIQYF. The CDR3 region has the DNA TGTGCCAGCGGTGAAGCGCTTCGGTTAGCCAAAAACATTCAGTACTTC. The gene calls are TRBV2 and TRBJ2-4; no clear D gene. Germline V CDR1 and CDR2: SNHLY, FYNNEI. The CDR3 is 16 residues long.

The V gene is TRBV25-1, the J gene TRBJ2-2, with TRBD1 matching 8 bases. Looked up from germline, CDR1 is MGHDK and CDR2 is SYGVNS. The V and J ends lost 9 bases and 6 bases, in that order; junction bases with no gene match: 9. The CDR3 sequence is 14 residues long. The CDR3 DNA sequence: TGTGCCAGACAGGGGGGAAGTATGGCCGGGGAGCTGTTTTTT. Its protein product is CARQGGSMAGELFF.

This chain links TRBV12-3 or TRBV12-4 with TRBJ1-2; D remains unclear. V was clipped by 6 bases and J by 5 bases, with 16 bases between them. The length of the CDR3 is 14 residues. The CDR3 DNA follows: TGTGCCAGCAGATCCCGACTCCAGGAATATGGCTACACCTTC. This encodes CASRSRLQEYGYTF.

The chain uses TRBV4-3 and TRBJ2-5; the match to TRBD1 covers 7 bases. The DNA end is more similar to TRBJ2-7, so the J call may be wrong. The CDR3 is made up of 15 amino acids. Germline V gene lookup returns CDR1 LGHNA and CDR2 YSLEER. The CDR3 sequence is CASSQEPRDSYEQYF. As DNA, the CDR3 is TGCGCCAGCAGCCAAGAGCCGAGGGACAGCTACGAGCAGTACTTC.

This clonotype was observed a few times. As DNA, the CDR3 is TGTGCCAGCAGTTACCCAGCCTACAGGGGAGGTGGCTACACCTTC. This translates into CASSYPAYRGGGYTF. The gene calls are TRBV6-6 and TRBJ1-2, with 7 bases matching TRBD1. The CDR3 covers 15 residues. Germline values: CDR1 MNHNY, CDR2 SVGAGI (reference sequence). After removal of 2 bases from V and 7 bases from J, the junction contained 10 bases not matched to a gene.

The V call is TRBV10-3, the J call TRBJ2-1; TRBD1 is a possible D gene (6 bases). V lost 0 bases and J 6 bases, leaving 15 bases between the germline ends. CDR1 ENHRY and CDR2 SYGVKD come from the germline V gene. The CDR3 runs to 16 residues. The CDR3 sequence: CAISESSRGNPNEQFF. CDR3 in DNA: TGTGCCATCAGTGAGTCGAGCAGGGGTAATCCCAATGAGCAGTTCTTC.

This clonotype has only a few counts. This may stem from a read error, because a much larger clone lies one nucleotide away. The chain links TRBV5-1 to TRBJ1-2; D possibly corresponds to TRBD1 (6 bases). V lost 0 bases and J lost 6, with 9 bases in between. Germline CDR1 SGHRS, CDR2 YFSETQ. The CDR3 length is 13 residues. The DNA of the CDR3 is TGCGCCAGCAGCTTGGAACAGGGCAATGGCTACACCTTC. This encodes CASSLEQGNGYTF.

J is TRBJ2-3 and V is TRBV27; 7 bases map to TRBD2. V shed 6 bases and J 14 bases; nucleotides not matched to a gene: 11. The CDR3 loop spans 12 amino acids. Looked up from germline, CDR1 is MNHEY and CDR2 is SMNVEV (reference sequence). The CDR3 DNA follows: TGTGCCAGCAGCCAAGGACTAGGCCTACTGTATTTT. Translated: CASSQGLGLLYF.

This chain uses TRBV27 with TRBJ2-1, with 7 positions matching TRBD2. With the DNA end fitting TRBJ2-7 better, the J assignment may be wrong. The CDR3 has 16 residues. Germline V gene data show CDR1 as MNHEY and CDR2 as SMNVEV (reference sequence). CDR3 region: CASSLSSGTIYNEQYF. The CDR3 DNA is TGTGCCAGCAGTTTATCCTCCGGGACTATATACAATGAGCAGTACTTC.

The V gene is TRBV20-1, the J gene TRBJ2-6; 7 bases map to TRBD1. CDR1 is DFQATT and CDR2 is SNEGSKA in the germline V gene (reference sequence). J was trimmed by 2 bases and V by 3 bases; bases with no gene match: 7. This CDR3 region has 16 residues. In DNA, the CDR3 is TGCAGTGCTAGGAGACAGGGTCAGACTGGGGCCAACGTCCTGACTTTC. Translating gives CSARRQGQTGANVLTF.

The chain employs TRBV21-1 and TRBJ2-3; TRBD2, as called in the table, went unchecked against the DNA. TRBV21-1 is marked as a pseudogene. This CDR3 contains 16 residues. Here the CDR3 DNA reads TGTGCCAGCAGCATACTAGCGGGGGGGAGCACAGATACGCAGTATTTT. Its protein is CASSILAGGSTDTQYF.

The rearrangement joins TRBV7-8 to TRBJ1-6, with 7 bases identical to TRBD1. The CDR3 length is 14 residues. The germline CDR1 and CDR2 sequences are SGHVS and FQNEAQ. V lost 5 bases to trimming and J lost 9 bases; unmatched junction nucleotides: 7. This chain's CDR3 is CASSPGQSSSPLHF. Written as DNA, the CDR3 is TGTGCCAGCAGCCCGGGACAGAGTAGTTCACCCCTCCACTTT.

Note on this clonotype: The junction departs from germline at one end; a sequencing error may be responsible. The gene calls are TRBV27 and TRBJ2-1; 9 bases map to TRBD2. Germline V gene sequence: CDR1 MNHEY, CDR2 SMNVEV (reference sequence). The CDR3 loop spans 14 amino acids. Written as DNA, the CDR3 is TGTGTCAGCAGTTTATCGAGCGGGAGGAATGAGCAGTTCTTC. This sequence encodes CVSSLSSGRNEQFF.

This sequence joins TRBV4-2 and TRBJ2-3; 12 bases agree with TRBD2. This CDR3 spans 16 amino acids. In germline, CDR1 is LGHNA, CDR2 YNFKEQ. V shed 1 base and J 9 bases; nucleotides not matched to a gene: 8. The CDR3, as DNA: TGTGCCAGCAGCCAAGTCGGGACTAGCGGGTTGCGAACGCAGTATTTT. Protein: CASSQVGTSGLRTQYF.

This clonotype was detected a few times. J is TRBJ2-7 and V is TRBV29-1; maybe TRBD2 (5 bases). V lost 1 base and J lost 2, with 15 bases in between. Germline-derived CDR1 and CDR2 are SQVTM and ANQGSEA. The length of the CDR3 is 15 residues. In DNA, the CDR3 is TGCAGCGTTGAAGGACTACCCCTAACCCCCTACGAGCAGTACTTC. This encodes CSVEGLPLTPYEQYF.

This chain joins TRBV2 and TRBJ2-3; D not resolved. Germline V gene sequence: CDR1 SNHLY, CDR2 FYNNEI. The V end was cut by 8 bases, the J end by 4 bases, with 19 bases between. This CDR3 comprises 15 residues. For the CDR3, the DNA is TGTGCCAGCCTCCAAGGGTACCCGGGCGCAGATACGCAGTATTTT. It specifies CASLQGYPGADTQYF.

A few counts support this clonotype. The chain joins TRBV18 to TRBJ2-3, with TRBD2 as a possible D gene (5 bases). The CDR3 contains 15 residues. With 5 bases removed from V and 2 bases from J, the gap between germline ends came to 14 bases. Germline V gene sequence: CDR1 KGHSH, CDR2 LQKENI. CDR3 amino acids: CASSSLDSLTDTQYF. In nucleotides, the CDR3 is TGTGCCAGCTCATCACTGGACTCCCTCACAGATACGCAGTATTTT.

This clonotype was seen a handful of times. The chain carries TRBV7-9 and TRBJ2-5, with 10 bases aligning to TRBD2. The end of the DNA aligns better with TRBJ2-7, so the J call may be wrong. The CDR3 has 14 amino acids. CDR1 is SEHNR and CDR2 is FQNEAQ in the germline V gene (reference sequence). Here the CDR3 DNA reads TGTGCCAGCAGCCGGATTCTAGCGGGGGCCGAGCAGTACTTC. It specifies CASSRILAGAEQYF.

The rearrangement uses TRBV27 and TRBJ2-5; perhaps TRBD1 as D (6 bases). The CDR3 extends over 16 amino acids. The germline V gene has CDR1 MNHEY and CDR2 SMNVEV (reference sequence). V lost 1 base, J lost 11 bases, and 23 bases lay in between. The DNA of the CDR3 is TGTGCCAGCAGTTTATTGCAGGGGTCACCAATGAATGAGCAGTACTTC. It specifies CASSLLQGSPMNEQYF.

This clonotype was seen more than once but under ten times. This chain connects TRBV20-1 to TRBJ2-7; a possible D gene is TRBD2 (7 bases). CDR3 length: 12 amino acids. Germline V gives CDR1 DFQATT, CDR2 SNEGSKA (reference sequence). The V end lost 2 bases, the J end lost 5 bases, and 10 bases lay between the germline ends. Written as DNA, the CDR3 is TGCAGTGCTAGACGGGGGGCTGACGAGCAGTACTTC. It codes for CSARRGADEQYF.

This clonotype was seen a few times. The V gene is TRBV20-1, the J gene TRBJ2-3; 10 nucleotides align to TRBD1. This CDR3 is 14 amino acids long. The ends lost 8 bases at V and 3 bases at J; junction bases unmatched: 8. Germline V gene lookup returns CDR1 DFQATT and CDR2 SNEGSKA (reference sequence). The CDR3 loop reads CSSRRTGGTDTQYF. The CDR3 bases are TGCAGTTCTCGTCGGACAGGGGGGACAGATACGCAGTATTTT.

This clonotype was detected only a few times. The V gene is TRBV27, the J gene TRBJ2-7; 11 positions agree with TRBD2. The junction had 5 bases not matched to a gene; V was cut back by 5 bases and J by 2 bases. CDR1 and CDR2 (germline): MNHEY, SMNVEV (reference sequence). The CDR3 is 15 amino acids. CDR3: CASSAGTSGPYEQYF. CDR3 nucleotides: TGTGCCAGCAGTGCCGGGACTAGCGGCCCCTACGAGCAGTACTTC.

This clonotype appeared a few times. V usage is TRBV7-9 and J usage is TRBJ2-3; a weak D match, TRBD2 (6 bases). Deletions cut 11 bases from V and 4 bases from J, with 13 bases between. Germline loops: CDR1 SEHNR, CDR2 FQNEAQ (reference sequence). The CDR3 runs to 12 residues. The CDR3 loop reads CAATSVADTQYF. DNA of the CDR3: TGTGCCGCGACTAGTGTCGCAGATACGCAGTATTTT.